The rows below give T cell receptor beta chains drawn from one sample of a study of T-cell memory formation after mild COVID-19. MiXCR was run by TCRdb on the 5' RACE reads, yielding one entry per CDR3 protein. This sample yields approximately 440,000 distinct CDR3 sequences, of which 20% are seen a single time; approximately 8.1% belongs to the top ten. The sequencing sample was made of PBMCs or a T cell subset sorted from them (not recorded which). Receptors were obtained from an adult woman who had mild COVID-19 (a few samples of this study predate the infection). Cell type and time point are not known. Each CDR3 is given with its conserved first and last residue. A D gene is named only where the DNA matches it firmly. The size entry is marked missing in some rows and otherwise reads once, few, many or a size class.

>-|TRBJ1-2|few|TRBV20-1
TGCAGTGCGCACTACAGCGGGTCCTATGGCTACACCTTC
CSAHYSGSYGYTF
>-|TRBJ1-5|-|TRBV12-3/TRBV12-4
TGTGCCAGCAGTGGCCGGGGAGGAAATCAGCCCCAGCATTTT
CASSGRGGNQPQHF
>-|TRBJ2-7|-|TRBV12-3/TRBV12-4
TGTGCCAGCAGCATTGGAATAACCTACGAGCAGTACTTC
CASSIGITYEQYF
>TRBD2|TRBJ2-1|-|TRBV12-3/TRBV12-4
TGTGCCAGCAGTCTAAGGACTAGCGGAAACTACAATGAGCAGTTCTTC
CASSLRTSGNYNEQFF
>-|TRBJ2-3|-|TRBV14
TGTGCCAGCAGCCAACTTTGGACAGATACGCAGTATTTT
CASSQLWTDTQYF
>-|TRBJ2-7|-|TRBV27
TGTGCCAGCAGTTACCGCCCCCCTGCAGGGAGCTCCTACGAGCAGTACTTC
CASSYRPPAGSSYEQYF
>TRBD1|TRBJ1-2|-|TRBV4-2
TGTGCCAGCAGCCAAGACTACCCGGGACAGGGGGTCGATGGCTACACCTTC
CASSQDYPGQGVDGYTF
>TRBD2|TRBJ2-3|-|TRBV11-3
TGTGCCAGCAGGCCCGGGGGGGGCAACACAGATACGCAGTATTTT
CASRPGGGNTDTQYF
>TRBD2|TRBJ2-1|-|TRBV3-1
TGTGCCAGCAGCCAAGAGAGCGGGAGGCCCTACAATGAGCAGTTCTTC
CASSQESGRPYNEQFF
>-|TRBJ1-4|-|TRBV29-1
TGCAGCGTTGAAGATGGGACTGGTCCCGAAAAACTGTTTTTT
CSVEDGTGPEKLFF
>-|TRBJ2-2|-|TRBV24-1
TGTGCCACCAGTGATTTGGGGGAATACACCGGGGAGCTGTTTTTT
CATSDLGEYTGELFF
>TRBD1|TRBJ2-3|few|TRBV7-3
TGTGCCAGCAGCTCGGAAGTCAGGGGGTTTAGCACAGATACGCAGTATTTT
CASSSEVRGFSTDTQYF
>TRBD2|TRBJ2-3|many|TRBV19
TGTGCCAGCGGACTAGCGGGCACAGATACGCAGTATTTT
CASGLAGTDTQYF
>-|TRBJ1-5|few|TRBV7-2
TGTGCCAGCAGCTTAGCGGGATGGGCTAACAATCAGCCCCAGCATTTT
CASSLAGWANNQPQHF
>-|TRBJ2-2|many|TRBV5-6
TGTGCCAGCAGCTTGGGCAGTGGCACCGGGGAGCTGTTTTTT
CASSLGSGTGELFF
>-|TRBJ1-2|-|TRBV18
TGTGCCAGCTCCCCCTCTCTACAGGGCCGCTACACCTTC
CASSPSLQGRYTF
>TRBD2|TRBJ2-3|-|TRBV9
TGTGCCAGCAGCGTAGCTACGGGGGGAGATACGCAGTATTTT
CASSVATGGDTQYF
>TRBD2|TRBJ2-3|few|TRBV5-1
TGCGCCAGCAGTTTTACAGGACTAGCGGGCACAGATACGCAGTATTTT
CASSFTGLAGTDTQYF
>TRBD2|TRBJ2-6|-|TRBV7-3
TGTGCCAGCAGCTCCCCAGCGGGGGGGCCTGGGGCCAACGTCCTGACTTTC
CASSSPAGGPGANVLTF
>-|TRBJ2-3|few|TRBV4-3
TGCGCCAGCAGCCGGCAGGAGTACACAGATACGCAGTATTTT
CASSRQEYTDTQYF
>-|TRBJ2-5|few|TRBV5-4
TGTGCCAGCAGCTCGGACTGGCTACAAGAGACCCAGTACTTC
CASSSDWLQETQYF
>TRBD1|TRBJ1-2|few|TRBV20-1
TGCAGTGCCACCCGGACAGGCAGGACCTTC
CSATRTGRTF
>-|TRBJ1-5|-|TRBV12-3/TRBV12-4
TGTGCCAGCAGTTCGGAGAGATATAATCAGCCCCAGCATTTT
CASSSERYNQPQHF
>-|TRBJ1-4|-|TRBV7-9
TGTGCCAGCAGCCCCTATGGGCAGGGAGAGGCGAAACTGTTTTTT
CASSPYGQGEAKLFF
>TRBD1|TRBJ2-7|-|TRBV5-1
TGCGCCAGCAGCTTGCGTACAGGGGGTAAGGGGTCCTACGAGCAGTACTTC
CASSLRTGGKGSYEQYF
>TRBD1|TRBJ2-7|-|TRBV20-1
TGCAGTGCGGCCGGGACAGCGTCCCAAGAGCAGTACTTC
CSAAGTASQEQYF
>-|TRBJ1-1|few|TRBV7-2
TGTGCCATGGACAGAGGGCTGATTGGAGGCACTGAAGCTTTCTTT
CAMDRGLIGGTEAFF
>-|TRBJ1-1|-|TRBV5-1
TGCGCCAGCAGCTTGGAGGGGCAACTATGGAACACTGAAGCTTTCTTT
CASSLEGQLWNTEAFF